This is a list of T cell receptor beta chains from one sample in a study of T cells in pancreatic ductal adenocarcinoma. TCRdb's copy holds only in-frame clones and misses some; the assay was immunoSEQ multiplex PCR. The profile covers 85,000 to 120,000 clones, with about 95% appearing a single time and less than 4% taken by the ten largest. Sequenced: PBMCs. Receptor source: a human donor with pancreatic ductal adenocarcinoma. Each CDR3 is given with its conserved first and last residue. Each record gives: J gene, V gene, clone size, D gene, CDR3 protein, CDR3 DNA. The D gene is left open where the match is weak. Clone size is not always given. Where it is, it says once, few, many or a class for expanded clones.

>TRBJ2-2|TRBV4-1|-|-
CASSHQQVPNTGELFF
TGCGCCAGCAGCCATCAACAGGTGCCTAACACCGGGGAGCTGTTTTTT
>TRBJ1-5|TRBV6-6|once|-
CASSPQTVGPQHF
TGTGCCAGCAGTCCACAAACAGTTGGGCCCCAGCATTTT
>TRBJ1-2|TRBV18|-|-
CASSPGATNYGYTF
TGTGCCAGCTCACCAGGGGCGACGAACTATGGCTACACCTTC
>TRBJ2-2|TRBV7-3|once|-
CASSYGGTGELFF
TGTGCCAGCAGCTATGGGGGGACCGGGGAGCTGTTTTTT
>TRBJ2-3|TRBV4-2|-|-
CASSQSSSLLDTQYF
TGTGCCAGCAGCCAATCCTCCTCCCTATTGGATACGCAGTATTTT
>TRBJ1-3|TRBV15|-|TRBD1
CATSRTPPWTGPSGNTIYF
TGTGCCACCAGCAGGACCCCGCCCTGGACAGGTCCATCCGGAAACACCATATATTTT
>TRBJ1-5|TRBV28|once|-
CASRKQGGQPQHF
TGTGCCAGCAGAAAACAGGGTGGCCAGCCCCAGCATTTT
>TRBJ2-7|TRBV27|few|TRBD1
CASRRGYEQYF
TGTGCCAGCCGCAGGGGGTACGAGCAGTACTTC
>TRBJ1-4|TRBV6-1|-|-
CAALEEKLFF
TGTGCCGCACTAGAAGAAAAACTGTTTTTT
>TRBJ2-7|TRBV30|-|TRBD1
CAWRGDRGHEQYF
TGTGCCTGGAGGGGGGACAGGGGGCACGAGCAGTACTTC
>TRBJ2-3|TRBV10-3|-|-
CAISERDDTQYF
TGTGCCATCAGTGAGAGAGATGATACGCAGTATTTT
>TRBJ1-1|TRBV6-5|-|-
CASSYSRDLNTEAFF
TGTGCCAGCAGTTACTCGAGAGATTTGAACACTGAAGCTTTCTTT
>TRBJ1-3|TRBV7-9|-|-
CASSLQGVGNTIYF
TGTGCCAGCAGCTTACAAGGGGTCGGAAACACCATATATTTT
>TRBJ2-7|TRBV18|-|-
CASSPDTAYEQYF
TGTGCCAGCTCACCAGACACCGCCTACGAGCAGTACTTC
>TRBJ1-1|TRBV28|once|-
CASSRSDSEAFF
TGTGCCAGCAGTAGGTCGGACTCTGAAGCTTTCTTT
>TRBJ2-5|TRBV7-6|-|TRBD1
CASSLGQGASETQYF
TGTGCCAGCAGCTTAGGACAGGGGGCATCAGAGACCCAGTACTTC
>TRBJ2-7|TRBV6-6|-|TRBD1
CAADRGKGAYEQYF
TGTGCCGCCGATCGGGGTAAGGGGGCGTACGAGCAGTACTTC
>TRBJ2-7|TRBV4-3|-|TRBD2
CASSQDHAGADDEQYF
TGCGCCAGCAGCCAAGATCATGCGGGAGCGGACGACGAGCAGTACTTC
>TRBJ1-5|TRBV6-1|-|TRBD1
CASSEALPGGAGNQPQHF
TGTGCCAGCAGTGAAGCCCTACCAGGGGGCGCCGGTAATCAGCCCCAGCATTTT
>TRBJ2-7|TRBV29-1|few|TRBD2
CSVFSGTYEQYF
TGCAGCGTCTTTAGCGGGACCTACGAGCAGTACTTC
>TRBJ2-3|TRBV5-1|-|-
CASSLAGTDTQYF
TGCGCCAGCAGCTTGGCGGGCACAGATACGCAGTATTTT
>TRBJ2-1|TRBV2|-|TRBD1
CAGPGQGSYNEQFF
TGTGCCGGCCCGGGACAGGGCTCCTACAATGAGCAGTTCTTC
>TRBJ2-5|TRBV4-2|-|-
CASSQDPGGETQYF
TGTGCCAGCAGCCAAGATCCCGGGGGAGAGACCCAGTACTTC
>TRBJ2-3|TRBV30|-|-
CAWSVDSSTDTQYF
TGTGCCTGGAGTGTGGACAGTAGCACAGATACGCAGTATTTT
>TRBJ2-5|TRBV6-5|-|-
CASSTVGRVGTQYF
TGTGCCAGCAGTACCGTGGGCAGGGTGGGGACCCAGTACTTC
>TRBJ2-1|TRBV4-1|once|TRBD2
CASSQVVAGGYEQFF
TGCGCCAGCAGCCAAGTGGTAGCGGGAGGGTATGAGCAGTTCTTC
>TRBJ2-7|TRBV30|-|-
CAWNELTYEQYF
TGTGCCTGGAACGAGTTAACCTACGAGCAGTACTTC
>TRBJ1-2|TRBV7-2|once|-
CASSFGGTTVNGYTF
TGTGCCAGCAGCTTCGGGGGGACTACGGTAAATGGCTACACCTTC
>TRBJ2-7|TRBV9|-|-
CASSVEGWGQGILSF
-
>TRBJ2-2|TRBV7-8|-|TRBD2
CASSSQDSGPPRKLFF
TGTGCCAGCAGCTCCCAGGATAGCGGGCCCCCTCGGAAGCTGTTTTTT
>TRBJ2-7|TRBV13|-|-
CASSLDRGYEQYF
TGTGCCAGCAGCTTAGACCGGGGCTACGAGCAGTACTTC
>TRBJ2-3|TRBV7-9|-|-
CASSRNRGVGTDTQYF
TGTGCCAGCAGCCGTAATAGGGGCGTGGGCACAGATACGCAGTATTTT
>TRBJ2-7|TRBV30|-|TRBD1
CAWTRGFDEQYF
TGTGCCTGGACCAGGGGGTTCGACGAGCAGTACTTC
>TRBJ2-7|TRBV7-8|-|-
CASSLALTRFDEQYF
TGTGCCAGCAGCTTAGCGCTTACCAGATTTGACGAGCAGTACTTC
>TRBJ1-1|TRBV9|-|TRBD1
CASSVGDSNTEAFF
TGTGCCAGCAGCGTCGGGGACAGTAACACTGAAGCTTTCTTT
>TRBJ1-5|TRBV4-2|-|-
CASSQDVSYNQPQHF
TGTGCCAGCAGCCAAGATGTCAGTTATAATCAGCCCCAGCATTTT
>TRBJ2-1|TRBV11-2|-|TRBD2
CASSFRLAGDLNEQFF
TGTGCCAGCAGCTTCCGACTAGCGGGAGACTTGAATGAGCAGTTCTTC
>TRBJ2-1|TRBV28|-|TRBD1
CASRSGTGNHNEQFF
TGTGCCAGCAGATCCGGGACAGGGAACCACAATGAGCAGTTCTTC